This T cell receptor beta chain was profiled in a study of cytomegalovirus exposure and HLA in healthy donors. Overall study: The Caucasian-associated ancestry cluster contained 65% to 85% of the 300 to 450 genotyped donors.

This PCR relied on a set of 60 Vbeta primers and 13 Jbeta primers. Using immunoSEQ multiplex PCR, the repertoire was profiled, and TCRdb retains in-frame clones only, with some absent. The sample has around 48,000 clones; the top ten hold approximately 2.1%. Germline loops: CDR1 SGHDN, CDR2 FVKESK. This CDR3 is built from 19 residues. Trimming left V 2 bases short and J 0 bases short, with 20 bases between. The rearrangement joins TRBV14 to TRBJ2-1; weak D call: TRBD2 (6 bases). The sample comprised PBMCs. The source of this sequence is a female donor in good health and CMV-seronegative. CDR3 sequence (DNA): TGTGCCAGCAGCCAAAGGAGACTAGTCACCGCAAGCTCCTACAATGAGCAGTTCTTC. Protein product: CASSQRRLVTASSYNEQFF.